The text below deals with one T cell receptor beta chain. Its target is unknown. The data were obtained in a study of beta chain features in type 1 diabetes. Study background: All samples together contributed 90 million to 130 million sorted cells for examination. Study-level findings and limits: PCR might preferentially amplify shorter templates, equally in patients and controls. It was among patients, rather than healthy donors, that naive, central memory and Treg TCRB repertoires appeared more similar.

Trimming pared 3 bases from V and 2 bases from J, leaving 7 bases between. The CDR3 is 13 residues long. CDR1 and CDR2 (germline): SEHNR, FQNEAQ (reference sequence). Expressed TCRB transcripts were sequenced because the entire RNA isolate underwent reverse transcription. Read counts averaged around 3.5 million for samples of naive, central memory and regulatory T cells. TCRdb's copy holds only in-frame clones and misses some; the assay was immunoSEQ multiplex PCR. The sample has about 250,000 clones, 14% seen once. V gene TRBV7-9 combines with J gene TRBJ1-1; D remains ambiguous. The TCR originated in a woman in her forties in good health. The sequencing input was naive CD4+ T cells from blood. The CDR3 region has the DNA TGTGCCAGCAGCTTCCCCGTTAACACTGAAGCTTTCTTT. It codes for CASSFPVNTEAFF. The variable domain in full, completed from reference TRBV7-9 and TRBJ1-1, reads DTGVSQNPRHKITKRGQNVTFRCDPISEHNRLYWYRQTLGQGPEFLTYFQNEAQLEKSRLLSDRFSAERPKGSFSTLEIQRTEQGDSAMYLCASSFPVNTEAFFGQGTRLTVV.